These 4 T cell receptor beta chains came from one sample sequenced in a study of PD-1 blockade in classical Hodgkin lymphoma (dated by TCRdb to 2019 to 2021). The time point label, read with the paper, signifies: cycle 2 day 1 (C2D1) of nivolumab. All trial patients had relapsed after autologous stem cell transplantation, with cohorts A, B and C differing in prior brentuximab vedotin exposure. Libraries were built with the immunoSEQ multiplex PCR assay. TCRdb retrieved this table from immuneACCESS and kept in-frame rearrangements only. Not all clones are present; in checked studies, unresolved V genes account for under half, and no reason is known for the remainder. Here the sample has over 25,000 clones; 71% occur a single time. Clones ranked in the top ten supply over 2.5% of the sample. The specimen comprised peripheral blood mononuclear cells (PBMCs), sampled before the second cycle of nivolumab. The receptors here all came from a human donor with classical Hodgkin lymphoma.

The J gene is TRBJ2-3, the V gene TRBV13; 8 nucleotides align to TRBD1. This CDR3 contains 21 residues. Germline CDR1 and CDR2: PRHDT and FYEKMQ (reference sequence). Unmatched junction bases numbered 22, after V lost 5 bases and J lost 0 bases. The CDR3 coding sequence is TGTGCCAGCAGCGCCGTTGGGACAGGCCGGGTAGGGGGGCCTAGCACAGATACGCAGTATTTT. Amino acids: CASSAVGTGRVGGPSTDTQYF.

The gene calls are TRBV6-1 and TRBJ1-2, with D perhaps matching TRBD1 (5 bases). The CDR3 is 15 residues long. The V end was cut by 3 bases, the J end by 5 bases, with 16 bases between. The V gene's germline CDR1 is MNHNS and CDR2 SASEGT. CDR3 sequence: CASSEVGSGGYGYTF. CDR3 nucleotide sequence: TGTGCCAGCAGTGAGGTCGGGAGTGGGGGTTATGGCTACACCTTC.

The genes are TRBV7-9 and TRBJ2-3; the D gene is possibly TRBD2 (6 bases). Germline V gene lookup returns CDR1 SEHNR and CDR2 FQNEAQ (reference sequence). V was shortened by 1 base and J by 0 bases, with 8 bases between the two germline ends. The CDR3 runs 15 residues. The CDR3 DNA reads TGTGCCAGCAGCTTAGTTGCGGGGAGCACAGATACGCAGTATTTT. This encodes CASSLVAGSTDTQYF.

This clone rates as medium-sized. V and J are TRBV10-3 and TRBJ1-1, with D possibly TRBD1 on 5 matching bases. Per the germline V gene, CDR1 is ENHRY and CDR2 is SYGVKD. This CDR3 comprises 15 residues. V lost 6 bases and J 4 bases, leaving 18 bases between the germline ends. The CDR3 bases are TGTGCCATCAGGTTTAAGAGGGATGGGGGCACTGAAGCTTTCTTT. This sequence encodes CAIRFKRDGGTEAFF.